These T cell receptor beta chains were read from a single sample in a study of cytomegalovirus exposure and HLA in healthy donors. Only in-frame clones appear in the TCRdb table, and some are missing; sequencing was by immunoSEQ multiplex PCR. The sample shows nearly 95,000 clones, roughly two thirds of them seen only once. The sample taken for sequencing was PBMCs. These receptors came from a woman under 40 in good health and CMV-seronegative. CDR3s include the opening cysteine and the closing phenylalanine or tryptophan. The D gene is left open where the match is weak.

J gene | D gene | V gene | CDR3 protein
TRBJ2-1 | NA | TRBV4-3 | CASSLSVLSYNEQFF
TRBJ1-1 | NA | TRBV19 | CASSIEDRVNTEAFF
TRBJ2-2 | TRBD2 | TRBV4-1 | CASSRLLAGGPGTGELFF
TRBJ2-7 | TRBD1 | TRBV7-9 | CASSLRTGGDEQYF
TRBJ1-2 | NA | TRBV5-4 | CASSPGPEAPYGYTF
TRBJ2-5 | TRBD2 | TRBV2 | CASTPIGAGGVAQYF
TRBJ1-2 | NA | TRBV10-1 | CASSDDGEDYGYTF
TRBJ2-1 | NA | TRBV7-9 | CASSSWGTGGGEQFF
TRBJ1-6 | TRBD1 | TRBV15 | CATRLTGANSPLHF
TRBJ2-7 | NA | TRBV28 | CASSQPKWEWGEQYF
TRBJ2-7 | TRBD1 | TRBV11-2 | CASSSTGTSYEQYF
TRBJ2-5 | TRBD2 | TRBV4-2 | CASSQDTSGGARETQYF
TRBJ2-1 | TRBD2 | TRBV6-4 | CASSDSAGGADEQFF
TRBJ2-5 | NA | TRBV6-1 | CASSEAPRGAQETQYF
TRBJ2-3 | TRBD2 | TRBV9 | CASSELGLAGGPRTDTQYF
TRBJ2-3 | NA | TRBV29-1 | CSVGGDRDADTQYF
TRBJ2-7 | TRBD1 | TRBV27 | CASSLIGQGSYEQYF
TRBJ2-1 | TRBD1 | TRBV6-5 | CASSPGTGIYEQFF
TRBJ2-4 | NA | TRBV9 | CASSVGEGSGALIQYF
TRBJ2-4 | TRBD2 | TRBV10-3 | CATILAGGPRAKNIQYF
TRBJ2-3 | NA | TRBV7-2 | CASSIRGIGTNTQYF
TRBJ2-3 | TRBD2 | TRBV5-6 | CASSRGLADTDTQYF
TRBJ2-7 | NA | TRBV2 | CASSGPRVLGYEQYF
TRBJ2-1 | NA | TRBV7-3 | CASSPGVNTGNEQFF